This T cell receptor beta chain stems from a study of beta chain features in type 1 diabetes. For the study at large: Age and gender were similar between patients and healthy donors, as were cell yields. Points from the study as a whole: TCRB CDR3s were moderately but significantly shorter in Type 1 diabetes patients in all four CD4+ subsets. For type 1 diabetes patients, VDJ junctions showed fewer insertions and more deletions. Among patients, naive, central memory and Treg TCRB repertoires appeared more similar than among healthy donors.

There are a few counts of this clone. The antigen is not known. This CDR3 has 15 residues. From germline, CDR1 is ENHRY and CDR2 SYGVKD. The V and J ends lost 3 bases and 5 bases, in that order; junction bases with no gene match: 7. The collection from each donor was one heparinised blood draw averaging roughly 100 mL. The isolated RNA, all of it, was reverse transcribed, so expressed TCRB transcripts were what got sequenced. Assay used: immunoSEQ multiplex PCR; TCRdb lists only in-frame clones, some missing. The data hold hundreds of thousands of clones, with around an eighth observed a single time. The sequencing sample was made of naive CD4+ T cells from blood. The rearrangement uses TRBV10-3 and TRBJ1-5, with 7 nucleotides matching TRBD1. This receptor was taken from a young man with type 1 diabetes. The DNA for the CDR3 is TGTGCCATCAGTGACCCCCGGACAGGTGATCAGCCCCAGCATTTT. Its translation is CAISDPRTGDQPQHF.